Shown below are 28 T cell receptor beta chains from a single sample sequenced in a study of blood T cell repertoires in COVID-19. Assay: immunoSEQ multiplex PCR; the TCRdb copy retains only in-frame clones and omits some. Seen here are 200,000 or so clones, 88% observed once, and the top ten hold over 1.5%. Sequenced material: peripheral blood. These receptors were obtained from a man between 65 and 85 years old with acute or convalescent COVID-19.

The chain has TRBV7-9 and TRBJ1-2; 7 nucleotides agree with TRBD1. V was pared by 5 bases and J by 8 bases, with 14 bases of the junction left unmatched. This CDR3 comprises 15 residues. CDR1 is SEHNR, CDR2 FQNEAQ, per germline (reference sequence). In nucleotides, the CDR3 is TGTGCCAGCAGCCCCCGGGCGCAGGGGGTAAAGGGCTACACCTTC. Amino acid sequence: CASSPRAQGVKGYTF. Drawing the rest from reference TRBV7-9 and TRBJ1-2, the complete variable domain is DTGVSQNPRHKITKRGQNVTFRCDPISEHNRLYWYRQTLGQGPEFLTYFQNEAQLEKSRLLSDRFSAERPKGSFSTLEIQRTEQGDSAMYLCASSPRAQGVKGYTFGSGTRLTVV.

The CDR3 coding sequence is TGTGCCAGCTCACCATCTACTAAGGACAGGGTCAATGAGCAGTTCTTC. The encoded protein is CASSPSTKDRVNEQFF. The V gene is TRBV18, the J gene TRBJ2-1; 8 bases are a match to TRBD1. CDR1 KGHSH and CDR2 LQKENI come from the germline V gene. The CDR3 runs to 16 residues. V lost 2 bases, J lost 6 bases, and 9 bases stayed unmatched.

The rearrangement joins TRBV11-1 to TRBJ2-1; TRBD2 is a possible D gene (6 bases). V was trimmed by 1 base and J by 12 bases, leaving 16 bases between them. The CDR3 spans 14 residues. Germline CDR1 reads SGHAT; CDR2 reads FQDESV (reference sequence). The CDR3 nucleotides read TGTGCCAGCAGCTTAGGGAGAGGAGGGGATCGGCAGTTCTTC. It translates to CASSLGRGGDRQFF.

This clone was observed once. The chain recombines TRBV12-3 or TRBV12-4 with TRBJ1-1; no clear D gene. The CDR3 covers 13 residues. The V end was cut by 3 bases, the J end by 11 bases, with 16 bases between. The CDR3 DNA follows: TGTGCCAGCAGTTTCAATTCGGGTGTCGGCGCTTTCTTT. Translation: CASSFNSGVGAFF.

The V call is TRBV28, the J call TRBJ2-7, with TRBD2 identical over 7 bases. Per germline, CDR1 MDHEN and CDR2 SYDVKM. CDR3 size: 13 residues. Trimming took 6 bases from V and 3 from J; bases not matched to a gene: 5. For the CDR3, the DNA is TGTGCCAGCAGCTCGGGGAGGGTCTACGAGCAGTACTTC. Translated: CASSSGRVYEQYF.

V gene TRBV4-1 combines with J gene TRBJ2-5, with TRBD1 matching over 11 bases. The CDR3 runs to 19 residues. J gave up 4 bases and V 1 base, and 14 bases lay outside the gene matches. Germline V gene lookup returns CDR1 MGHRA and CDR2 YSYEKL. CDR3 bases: TGCGCCAGCAGCCAAGCTTCGGACAGGGGGCCCAGTAGGGTAGAGACCCAGTACTTC. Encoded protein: CASSQASDRGPSRVETQYF.

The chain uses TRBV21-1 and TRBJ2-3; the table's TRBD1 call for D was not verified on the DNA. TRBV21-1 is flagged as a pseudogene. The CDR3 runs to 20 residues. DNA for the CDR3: TGTGCCAGCAGCACCTTCCGAAGCCGCCGGGACAGGGGGATGAGGAATACGCAGTATTTT. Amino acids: CASSTFRSRRDRGMRNTQYF.

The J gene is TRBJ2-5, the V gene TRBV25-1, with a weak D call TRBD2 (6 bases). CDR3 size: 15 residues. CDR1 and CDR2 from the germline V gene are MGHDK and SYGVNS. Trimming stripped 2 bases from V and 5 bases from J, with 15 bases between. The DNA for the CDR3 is TGTGCCAGCAGTGAAAGTGTCGGGAGCATCGAGACCCAGTACTTC. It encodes CASSESVGSIETQYF.

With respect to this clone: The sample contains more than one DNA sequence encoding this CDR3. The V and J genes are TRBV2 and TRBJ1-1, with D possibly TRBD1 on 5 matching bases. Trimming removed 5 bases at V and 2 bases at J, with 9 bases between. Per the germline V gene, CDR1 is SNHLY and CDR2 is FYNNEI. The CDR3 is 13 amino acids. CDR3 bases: TGTGCCAGCAGTAGAGACAGTAACACTGAAGCTTTCTTT. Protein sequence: CASSRDSNTEAFF.

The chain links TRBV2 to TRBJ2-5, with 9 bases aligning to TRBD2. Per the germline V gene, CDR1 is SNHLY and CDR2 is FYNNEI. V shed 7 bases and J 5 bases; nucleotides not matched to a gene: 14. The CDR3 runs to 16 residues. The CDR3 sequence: CASMGFLREGRETQYF. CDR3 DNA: TGTGCCAGCATGGGTTTTTTGCGGGAGGGCCGCGAGACCCAGTACTTC.

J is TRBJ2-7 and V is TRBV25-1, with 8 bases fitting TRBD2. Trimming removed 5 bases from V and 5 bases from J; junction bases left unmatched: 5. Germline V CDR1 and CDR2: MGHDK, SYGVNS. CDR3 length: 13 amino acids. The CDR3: CASSSGGGDEQYF. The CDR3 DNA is TGTGCCAGCAGTAGCGGGGGCGGAGACGAGCAGTACTTC.

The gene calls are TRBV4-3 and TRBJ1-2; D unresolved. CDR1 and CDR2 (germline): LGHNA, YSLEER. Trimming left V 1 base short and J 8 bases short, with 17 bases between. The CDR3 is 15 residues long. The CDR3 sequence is CASSQVGTVLWGYTF. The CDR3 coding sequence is TGCGCCAGCAGCCAAGTAGGAACAGTCCTGTGGGGCTACACCTTC.

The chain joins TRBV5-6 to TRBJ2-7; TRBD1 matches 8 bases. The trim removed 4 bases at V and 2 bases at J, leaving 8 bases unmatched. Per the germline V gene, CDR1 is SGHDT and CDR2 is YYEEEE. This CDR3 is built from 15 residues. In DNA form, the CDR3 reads TGTGCCAGCAGCCCCCGGACAGGGTTCGCCTACGAGCAGTACTTC. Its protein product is CASSPRTGFAYEQYF.

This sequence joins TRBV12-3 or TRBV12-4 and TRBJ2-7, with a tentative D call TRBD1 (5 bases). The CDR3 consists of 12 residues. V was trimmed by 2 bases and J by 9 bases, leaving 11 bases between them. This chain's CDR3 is CASSLIRQGQYF. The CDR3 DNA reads TGTGCCAGCAGTTTAATTCGGCAGGGGCAGTACTTC.

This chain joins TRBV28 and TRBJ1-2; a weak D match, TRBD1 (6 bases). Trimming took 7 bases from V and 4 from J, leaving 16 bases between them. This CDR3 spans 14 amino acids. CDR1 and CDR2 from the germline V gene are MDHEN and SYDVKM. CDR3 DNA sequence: TGTGCCAGCACCCTCGGGGGGCAGTCCTATGGCTACACCTTC. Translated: CASTLGGQSYGYTF.

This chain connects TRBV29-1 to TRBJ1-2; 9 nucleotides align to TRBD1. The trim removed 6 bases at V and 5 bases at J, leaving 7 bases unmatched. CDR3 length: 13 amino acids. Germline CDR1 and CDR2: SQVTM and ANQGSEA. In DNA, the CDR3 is TGCAGCGTGACCGGGGGACAGGGTTATGGCTACACCTTC. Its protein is CSVTGGQGYGYTF.

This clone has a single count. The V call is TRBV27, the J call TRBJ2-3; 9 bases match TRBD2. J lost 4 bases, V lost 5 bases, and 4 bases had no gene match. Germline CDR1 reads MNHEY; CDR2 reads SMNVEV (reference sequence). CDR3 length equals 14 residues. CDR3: CASSPRLAADTQYF. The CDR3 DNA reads TGTGCCAGCAGTCCCCGACTAGCGGCAGATACGCAGTATTTT.

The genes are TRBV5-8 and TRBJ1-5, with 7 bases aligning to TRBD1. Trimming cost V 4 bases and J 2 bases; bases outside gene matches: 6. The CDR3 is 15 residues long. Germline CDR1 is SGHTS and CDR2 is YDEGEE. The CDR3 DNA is TGTGCCAGCAGCCAGGGGGAAAAGGGCAATCAGCCCCAGCATTTT. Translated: CASSQGEKGNQPQHF.

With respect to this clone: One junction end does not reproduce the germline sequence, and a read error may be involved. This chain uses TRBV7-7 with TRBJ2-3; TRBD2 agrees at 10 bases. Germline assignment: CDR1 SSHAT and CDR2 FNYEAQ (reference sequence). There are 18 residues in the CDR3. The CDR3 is CASSLALTSGLSTDTQYF. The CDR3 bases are TGTGCTAGCAGCTTAGCCCTGACTAGCGGGCTAAGCACAGATACGCAGTATTTT. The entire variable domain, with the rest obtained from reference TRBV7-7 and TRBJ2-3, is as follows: GAGVSQSPRYKVTKRGQDVTLRCDPISSHATLYWYQQALGQGPEFLTYFNYEAQPDKSGLPSDRFSAERPEGSISTLTIQRTEQRDSAMYRCASSLALTSGLSTDTQYFGPGTRLTVL.

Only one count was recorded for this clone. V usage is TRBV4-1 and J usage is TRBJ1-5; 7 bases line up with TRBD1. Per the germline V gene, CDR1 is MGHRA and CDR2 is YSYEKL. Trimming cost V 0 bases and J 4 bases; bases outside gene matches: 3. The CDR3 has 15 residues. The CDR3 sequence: CASSQDGTANQPQHF. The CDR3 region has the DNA TGCGCCAGCAGCCAAGACGGGACAGCAAATCAGCCCCAGCATTTT.

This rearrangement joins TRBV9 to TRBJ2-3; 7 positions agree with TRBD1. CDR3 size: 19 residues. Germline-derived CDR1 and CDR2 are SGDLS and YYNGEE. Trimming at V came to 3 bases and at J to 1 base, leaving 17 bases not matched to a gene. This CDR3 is CASSGSHSDREVGTDTQYF. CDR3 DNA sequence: TGTGCCAGCAGCGGTAGCCACTCAGACAGGGAAGTCGGCACAGATACGCAGTATTTT.

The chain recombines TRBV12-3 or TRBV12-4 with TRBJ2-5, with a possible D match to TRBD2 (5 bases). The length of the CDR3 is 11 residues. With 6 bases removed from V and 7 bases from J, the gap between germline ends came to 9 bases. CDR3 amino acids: CASSLRGTQYF. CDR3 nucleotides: TGTGCCAGCAGCCTACGGGGGACCCAGTACTTC.

Here the CDR3 DNA reads TGTGCCAGCAGACGCACCGGGACAGTAAAGACCCAGTACTTC. Encoded protein: CASRRTGTVKTQYF. The chain uses TRBV28 and TRBJ2-5; 7 bases are shared with TRBD1. The CDR3 loop spans 14 amino acids. The V segment lost 6 bases and the J segment 6 bases; nucleotides outside the gene matches: 10. Germline values: CDR1 MDHEN, CDR2 SYDVKM. Filled out from reference TRBV28 and TRBJ2-5, the complete variable domain reads DVKVTQSSRYLVKRTGEKVFLECVQDMDHENMFWYRQDPGLGLRLIYFSYDVKMKEKGDIPEGYSVSREKKERFSLILESASTNQTSMYLCASRRTGTVKTQYFGPGTRLLVL.

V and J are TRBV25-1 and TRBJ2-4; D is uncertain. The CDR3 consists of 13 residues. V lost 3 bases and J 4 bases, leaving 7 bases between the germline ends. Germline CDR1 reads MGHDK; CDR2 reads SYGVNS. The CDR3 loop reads CASSEIRKNIQYF. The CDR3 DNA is TGTGCCAGCAGTGAGATACGGAAAAACATTCAGTACTTC.

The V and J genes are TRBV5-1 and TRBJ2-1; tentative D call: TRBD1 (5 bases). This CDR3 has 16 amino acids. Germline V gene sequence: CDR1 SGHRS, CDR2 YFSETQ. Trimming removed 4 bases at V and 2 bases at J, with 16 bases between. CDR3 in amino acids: CASSLLAQGPYNEQFF. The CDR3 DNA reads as TGCGCCAGCAGCCTCTTGGCCCAGGGTCCCTACAATGAGCAGTTCTTC.

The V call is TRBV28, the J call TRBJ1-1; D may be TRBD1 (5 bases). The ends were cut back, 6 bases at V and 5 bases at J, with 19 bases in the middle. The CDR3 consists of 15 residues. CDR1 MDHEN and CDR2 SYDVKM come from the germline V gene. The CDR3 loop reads CASSPGHLFQTEAFF. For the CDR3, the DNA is TGTGCCAGCAGCCCAGGACACCTATTTCAAACTGAAGCTTTCTTT.

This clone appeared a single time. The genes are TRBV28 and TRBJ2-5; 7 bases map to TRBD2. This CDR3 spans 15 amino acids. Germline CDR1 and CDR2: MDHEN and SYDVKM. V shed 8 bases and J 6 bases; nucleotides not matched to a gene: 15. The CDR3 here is CASQTAGAGRKTQYF. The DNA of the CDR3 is TGTGCCAGCCAAACGGCGGGAGCAGGGAGGAAGACCCAGTACTTC.

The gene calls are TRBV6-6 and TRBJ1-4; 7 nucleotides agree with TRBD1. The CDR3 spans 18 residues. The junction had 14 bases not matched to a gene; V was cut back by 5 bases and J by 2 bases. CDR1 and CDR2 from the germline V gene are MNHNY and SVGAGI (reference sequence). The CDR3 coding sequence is TGTGCCAGCAGTCCTTGGGTGGGGGAAGGGGGCACTAATGAAAAACTGTTTTTT. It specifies CASSPWVGEGGTNEKLFF.